The clone carrying this T cell receptor (beta chain) was observed once. No antigen is known for it. This sample was taken from a study of post-analysis software for immune sequencing data. The CDR3 covers 14 residues. Germline V gene sequence: CDR1 LNHNV, CDR2 YYDKDF (reference sequence). Trimming left V 0 bases short and J 3 bases short, with 7 bases between. Study results and caveats: Five or six TRBV segments were significantly more frequent in patients than in controls. TRBV5-6, TRBV5-1 and TRBV20-1 were among these segments.

Sequencing libraries made from TCR beta cDNA carried unique molecular identifiers. TCRdb processed the PCR reads anew with MiXCR; each CDR3 protein has one entry. The sample includes some 700,000 distinct CDR3 sequences, 55% to 60% of them seen just once. The sequencing sample was made of blood. This TCR came from a girl aged 2-10 years with multiple sclerosis. The chain links TRBV15 to TRBJ2-3, with D possibly TRBD2 on 5 matching bases. The CDR3 DNA is TGTGCCACCAGCAGAGATCGGAGGACAGATACGCAGTATTTT. It codes for CATSRDRRTDTQYF. The variable domain in full, completed from reference TRBV15 and TRBJ2-3, reads DAMVIQNPRYQVTQFGKPVTLSCSQTLNHNVMYWYQQKSSQAPKLLFHYYDKDFNNEADTPDNFQSRRPNTSFCFLDIRSPGLGDTAMYLCATSRDRRTDTQYFGPGTRLTVL.